The 9 T cell receptor beta chains in this list originate from one sample, sequenced in a study of PD-1 blockade in mismatch repair-deficient tumors. Assay: immunoSEQ multiplex PCR; the TCRdb copy retains only in-frame clones and omits some. Among over 15,000 clones, about 80% were seen once, and the ten largest hold nearly 3.5%. This specimen consisted of PBMCs, obtained 4 weeks after starting pembrolizumab. These receptors all stem from an adult with mismatch repair-deficient cancer.

The chain carries TRBV27 and TRBJ2-3; TRBD2 agrees at 12 bases. CDR3 size: 17 residues. Per the germline V gene, CDR1 is MNHEY and CDR2 is SMNVEV (reference sequence). Trimming removed 0 bases from V and 4 bases from J; junction bases left unmatched: 5. CDR3 residues: CASSLSKTSGRADTQYF. The CDR3, as DNA: TGTGCCAGCAGTTTATCTAAGACTAGCGGGAGAGCAGATACGCAGTATTTT.

The rearrangement joins TRBV5-6 to TRBJ1-2; 7 bases are a match to TRBD1. V lost 4 bases and J lost 3; bases outside the gene matches: 6. The V gene's germline CDR1 is SGHDT and CDR2 YYEEEE. This CDR3 contains 14 residues. The CDR3 region is CASSRDRAHYGYTF. The DNA for the CDR3 is TGTGCCAGCAGCCGGGACAGAGCCCACTATGGCTACACCTTC. Looking up the rest from reference TRBV5-6 and TRBJ1-2 gives the full variable domain: DAGVTQSPTHLIKTRGQQVTLRCSPKSGHDTVSWYQQALGQGPQFIFQYYEEEERQRGNFPDRFSGHQFPNYSSELNVNALLLGDSALYLCASSRDRAHYGYTFGSGTRLTVV.

The V gene is TRBV7-6, the J gene TRBJ2-5; TRBD2 matches 7 bases. The better agreement between TRBJ2-7 and the DNA end casts doubt on the J call. Per the germline V gene, CDR1 is SGHVS and CDR2 is FNYEAQ. The CDR3 sequence is 14 residues long. Here the CDR3 DNA reads TGTGCCAGCAGCTTAGCTGGCGGGAGCAACGAGCAGTACTTC. This encodes CASSLAGGSNEQYF.

The genes are TRBV6-1 and TRBJ1-1; 7 bases align to TRBD1. In germline, CDR1 is MNHNS, CDR2 SASEGT. J was trimmed by 3 bases and V by 2 bases; bases with no gene match: 3. This CDR3 is built from 14 residues. The CDR3 bases are TGTGCCAGCAGTGAACCGGGACAGTACACTGAAGCTTTCTTT. It yields the protein CASSEPGQYTEAFF.

The rearrangement joins TRBV5-1 to TRBJ1-6, with 8 bases that match TRBD1. Germline loops: CDR1 SGHRS, CDR2 YFSETQ. This CDR3 spans 14 amino acids. Trimming took 0 bases from V and 7 from J; bases not matched to a gene: 0. The CDR3 region is CASSLDRGNSPLHF. CDR3 DNA: TGCGCCAGCAGCTTGGACAGGGGGAATTCACCCCTCCACTTT.

The chain links TRBV27 to TRBJ2-7, with a possible D match to TRBD1 (6 bases). The V gene lost 3 bases and the J gene lost 2 bases, with 17 bases spanning the gap. The CDR3 sequence is 16 residues long. The germline V gene has CDR1 MNHEY and CDR2 SMNVEV (reference sequence). This CDR3 is CASSFQSTGIPYEQYF. For the CDR3, the DNA is TGTGCCAGCAGTTTCCAGTCCACAGGGATCCCCTACGAGCAGTACTTC.

The chain couples TRBV7-9 to TRBJ2-3; a weak D match, TRBD2 (5 bases). Deletions cut 1 base from V and 5 bases from J, with 10 bases between. The germline gives CDR1 SEHNR, CDR2 FQNEAQ (reference sequence). CDR3 length: 14 residues. CDR3 region: CASSLVAGIDTQYF. The DNA for the CDR3 is TGTGCCAGCAGCTTAGTGGCGGGTATAGATACGCAGTATTTT.

The DNA of the CDR3 is TGTGCCAGCAGCTTTCAGGGCTACGAGCAGTACTTC. Its translation is CASSFQGYEQYF. The gene calls are TRBV7-9 and TRBJ2-7; possible D gene TRBD1, 5 bases. Germline lookup yields CDR1 SEHNR and CDR2 FQNEAQ (reference sequence). V lost 3 bases to trimming and J lost 3 bases, with 6 bases between them. This CDR3 region has 12 residues.

The chain recombines TRBV6-1 with TRBJ2-5, with 11 bases matching TRBD2. The ends lost 8 bases at V and 9 bases at J; junction bases unmatched: 8. Per germline, CDR1 MNHNS and CDR2 SASEGT. The CDR3 has 13 amino acids. The CDR3 here is CASLSTSGKAQYF. In DNA, the CDR3 is TGTGCCAGCCTATCGACTAGCGGGAAGGCCCAGTACTTC.